The 13 T cell receptor beta chains below all came from one sample that was sequenced in a study of blood T cell repertoires in COVID-19. Using immunoSEQ multiplex PCR, the repertoire was profiled, and TCRdb retains in-frame clones only, with some absent. The sample includes roughly 180,000 clones, around 83% seen only once; the top ten take around 3.6%. The source material was PBMCs or T cells enriched from blood (not recorded which). These receptors were obtained from a woman aged 45-59 years in a cohort exposed to, infected with or recovered from COVID-19 (not recorded which).

The chain combines TRBV3-1 (or the pseudogene TRBV3-2) with TRBJ2-5; 8 nucleotides match TRBD2. CDR1 is LGHDT, CDR2 YNNKEL, per germline (reference sequence). The V gene end was trimmed by 1 base and the J gene end by 5 bases; junction bases not matched to a gene: 6. The CDR3 is 15 residues long. The CDR3 protein is CASSQGGGNWETQYF. DNA of the CDR3: TGTGCCAGCAGCCAAGGCGGGGGGAACTGGGAGACCCAGTACTTC.

A word on this clone: Other DNA sequences in the same sample also yield this CDR3. The chain has TRBV2 and TRBJ2-7; 9 bases are shared with TRBD1. Trimming at V came to 6 bases and at J to 2 bases, leaving 5 bases not matched to a gene. Germline values: CDR1 SNHLY, CDR2 FYNNEI. The CDR3 contains 14 residues. CDR3 sequence: CASSGDRATYEQYF. The CDR3 nucleotides read TGTGCCAGCAGCGGGGACAGGGCAACCTACGAGCAGTACTTC.

The chain carries TRBV5-6 and TRBJ2-5, with 8 positions matching TRBD2. There are 12 residues in the CDR3. V was pared by 4 bases and J by 8 bases, with 4 bases of the junction left unmatched. Germline CDR1 SGHDT, CDR2 YYEEEE. The CDR3 spells CASSLSGTTQYF. The CDR3 DNA sequence: TGTGCCAGCAGCCTTAGCGGGACTACCCAGTACTTC.

This chain joins TRBV3-1 (or the pseudogene TRBV3-2) and TRBJ2-2, with a possible D match to TRBD2 (5 bases). Germline V CDR1 and CDR2: LGHDT, YNNKEL (reference sequence). With 0 bases removed from V and 0 bases from J, the gap between germline ends came to 11 bases. This CDR3 region has 17 residues. The CDR3 here is CASSQERAEANTGELFF. CDR3 DNA: TGTGCCAGCAGCCAAGAACGAGCGGAGGCGAACACCGGGGAGCTGTTTTTT.

The V and J genes are TRBV10-3 and TRBJ1-1, with a weak D call TRBD1 (5 bases). Germline V lookup: CDR1 ENHRY, CDR2 SYGVKD. The V gene lost 3 bases and the J gene lost 5 bases, with 13 bases spanning the gap. CDR3 length: 14 amino acids. The CDR3 is CAISDSRAGTEAFF. The DNA for the CDR3 is TGTGCCATCAGTGATAGCAGGGCGGGGACTGAAGCTTTCTTT.

The genes are TRBV5-5 and TRBJ1-1, with D unresolved. In germline, CDR1 is SGHKS, CDR2 YYEKEE (reference sequence). The CDR3 consists of 15 residues. V gave up 4 bases and J gave up 4 bases, with 17 bases separating them. The CDR3 reads CASSPLEGSITEAFF. For the CDR3, the DNA is TGTGCCAGCAGCCCCTTAGAAGGGAGCATCACTGAAGCTTTCTTT.

A note on this clone: Since a much larger clone is just one base distant, this may be a read error. The chain has TRBV5-6 and TRBJ1-2, with D unclear. The CDR3 consists of 13 residues. The germline CDR1 and CDR2 sequences are SGHDT and YYEEEE. Trimming took 0 bases from V and 9 from J, leaving 12 bases between them. The CDR3 bases are TGTGCCAGCAGCTTGGGAAAAGCAAATAGCTACACCTTC. It is translated as CASSLGKANSYTF.

The chain has TRBV27 and TRBJ1-5; D remains ambiguous. Germline lookup yields CDR1 MNHEY and CDR2 SMNVEV (reference sequence). The germline V and J ends were trimmed by 4 bases and 9 bases, with 13 bases remaining between them. The CDR3 is 13 residues long. The CDR3 DNA reads as TGTGCCAGCAGTTCCCTCACCGGGATGCCCCAGCATTTT. This gives the protein CASSSLTGMPQHF.

The chain joins TRBV7-8 to TRBJ2-7, with D maybe TRBD2 (6 bases). This CDR3 comprises 14 residues. CDR1 and CDR2 (germline): SGHVS, FQNEAQ. The V end was cut by 3 bases, the J end by 5 bases, with 14 bases between. The CDR3 bases are TGTGCCAGCAGCTTCGTCGGGAGTATCCACGAGCAGTACTTC. This sequence encodes CASSFVGSIHEQYF.

The J gene is TRBJ2-7, the V gene TRBV28; D might be TRBD1 (5 bases). V was trimmed by 5 bases and J by 2 bases, leaving 16 bases between them. The CDR3 length is 15 residues. Germline assignment: CDR1 MDHEN and CDR2 SYDVKM. In DNA form, the CDR3 reads TGTGCCAGCAGTCCCCGTCCAGGGCTGACCTACGAGCAGTACTTC. Amino acids: CASSPRPGLTYEQYF.

The V and J genes are TRBV29-1 and TRBJ1-1; 9 bases fit TRBD1. The CDR3 consists of 13 residues. J gave up 4 bases and V 7 bases, and 7 bases lay outside the gene matches. Germline CDR1 SQVTM, CDR2 ANQGSEA. In nucleotides, the CDR3 is TGCAGCGCTTACAGGGGGCCTGGCACTGAAGCTTTCTTT. Residues: CSAYRGPGTEAFF.

The V call is TRBV27, the J call TRBJ2-1; D might be TRBD1 (6 bases). Germline values: CDR1 MNHEY, CDR2 SMNVEV (reference sequence). Trimming removed 6 bases from V and 3 bases from J, with 18 bases in between. The CDR3 is 16 amino acids. CDR3 DNA: TGTGCCAGCAGGAAAGCCCCAGGGGTCGGCTACAATGAGCAGTTCTTC. Its translation: CASRKAPGVGYNEQFF.

V and J are TRBV6-5 and TRBJ2-1; TRBD1 might be the D (6 bases). The germline V gene encodes CDR1 MNHEY and CDR2 SVGAGI. The CDR3 extends over 14 amino acids. V was trimmed by 6 bases and J by 5 bases, leaving 14 bases between them. For the CDR3, the DNA is TGTGCCAGCAGCCTACGCGGACAGCACAATGAGCAGTTCTTC. Amino acid sequence: CASSLRGQHNEQFF.